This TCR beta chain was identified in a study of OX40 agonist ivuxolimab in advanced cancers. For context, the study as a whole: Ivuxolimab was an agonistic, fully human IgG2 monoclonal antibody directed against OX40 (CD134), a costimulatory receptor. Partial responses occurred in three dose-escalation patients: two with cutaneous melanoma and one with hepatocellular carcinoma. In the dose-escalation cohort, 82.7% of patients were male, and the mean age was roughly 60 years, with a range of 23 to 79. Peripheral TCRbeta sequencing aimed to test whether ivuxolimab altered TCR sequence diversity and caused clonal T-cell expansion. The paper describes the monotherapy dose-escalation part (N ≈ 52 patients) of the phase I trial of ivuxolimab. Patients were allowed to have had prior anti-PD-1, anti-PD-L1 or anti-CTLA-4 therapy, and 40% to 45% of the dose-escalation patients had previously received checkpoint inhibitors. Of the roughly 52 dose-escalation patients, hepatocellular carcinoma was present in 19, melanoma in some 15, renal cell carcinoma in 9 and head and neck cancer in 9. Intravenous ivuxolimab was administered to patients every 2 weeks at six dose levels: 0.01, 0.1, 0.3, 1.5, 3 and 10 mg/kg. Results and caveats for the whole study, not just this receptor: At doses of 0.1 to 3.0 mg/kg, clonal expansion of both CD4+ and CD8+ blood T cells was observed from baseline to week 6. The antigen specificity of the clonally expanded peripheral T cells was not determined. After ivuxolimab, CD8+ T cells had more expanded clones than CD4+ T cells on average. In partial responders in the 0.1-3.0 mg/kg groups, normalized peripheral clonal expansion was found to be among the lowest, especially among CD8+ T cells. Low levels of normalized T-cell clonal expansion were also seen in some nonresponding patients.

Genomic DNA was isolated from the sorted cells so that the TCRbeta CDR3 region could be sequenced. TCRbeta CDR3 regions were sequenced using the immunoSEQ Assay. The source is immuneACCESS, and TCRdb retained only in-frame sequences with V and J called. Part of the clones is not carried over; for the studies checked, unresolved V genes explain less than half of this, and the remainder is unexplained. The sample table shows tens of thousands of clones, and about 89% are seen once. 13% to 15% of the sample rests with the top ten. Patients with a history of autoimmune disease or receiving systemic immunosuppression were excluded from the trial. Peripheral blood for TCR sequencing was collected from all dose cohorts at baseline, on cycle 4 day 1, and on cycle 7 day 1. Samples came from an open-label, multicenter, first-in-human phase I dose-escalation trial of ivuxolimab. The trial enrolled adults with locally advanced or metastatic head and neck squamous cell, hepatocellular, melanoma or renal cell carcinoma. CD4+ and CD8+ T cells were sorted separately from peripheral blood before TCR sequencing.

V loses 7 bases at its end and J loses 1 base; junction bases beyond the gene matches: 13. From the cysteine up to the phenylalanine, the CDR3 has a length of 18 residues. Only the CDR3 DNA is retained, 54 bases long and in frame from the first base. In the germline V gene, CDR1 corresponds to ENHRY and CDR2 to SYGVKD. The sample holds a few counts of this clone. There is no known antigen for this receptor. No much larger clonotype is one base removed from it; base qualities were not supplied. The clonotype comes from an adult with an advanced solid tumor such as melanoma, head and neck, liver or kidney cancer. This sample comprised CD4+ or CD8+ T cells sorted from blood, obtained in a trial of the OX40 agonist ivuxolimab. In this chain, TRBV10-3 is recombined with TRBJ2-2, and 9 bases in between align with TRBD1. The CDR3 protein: CAITADRGGGGNTGELFF. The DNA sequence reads TGTGCCATCACTGCAGACAGGGGGGGTGGCGGGAACACCGGGGAGCTGTTTTTT.